This TCR beta chain was identified during a study of radiation and T cells in renal cell carcinoma. Study-level results: From baseline, blood top tumor clonotypes peaked at 2 weeks post-radiation. Without pretreatment biopsies, baseline tumor clonotype presence was undetermined.

About this clone itself: Its antigen is unknown.

Noted time point: baseline pretreatment blood. Stated treatment: 15 Gy SBRT to primary tumor, nephrectomy 4 weeks later. This renal cell carcinoma was of the clear cell type. There are 14 residues in the CDR3. Germline V CDR1 and CDR2: LNHDA, SQIVND (reference sequence). With 6 bases clipped from V and 1 base from J, the junction kept 5 bases outside the gene matches. Libraries were prepared by immunoSEQ multiplex PCR; TCRdb keeps only in-frame clonotypes and omits some of them. The data hold around 140,000 clones, with 75% to 90% observed a single time. The clonotype comes from a woman in her forties or fifties with renal cell carcinoma. The specimen was blood, collected from a patient whose treatment included radiotherapy and nephrectomy. This sequence joins TRBV19 and TRBJ1-1; 7 bases are a match to TRBD1. The CDR3 bases are TGTGCCAGTAGCCGACAGGGCCAGAACACTGAAGCTTTCTTT. Translation gives CASSRQGQNTEAFF.